These T cell receptor beta chains were read from a single sample in a study of T cells in Graves' hyperthyroidism and ophthalmopathy. TCRdb called the multiplex PCR reads again in MiXCR, with one record for every CDR3 protein. The sample holds over 700,000 distinct CDR3 sequences, roughly 37% seen once. The sequencing sample was made of blood. These receptors all come from a man younger than 35 with Graves' hyperthyroidism. CDR3s include the opening cysteine and the closing phenylalanine or tryptophan. The D gene is left open where the match is weak. Not every row has a clone size; where given, it reads once, few, many or a size class.

CDR3 length: 14; V gene: TRBV2; J gene: TRBJ1-6; clone size: -; D gene: -; CDR3 protein: CASPYEVYNSPLHF; CDR3 DNA: TGTGCCAGCCCCTACGAGGTGTATAATTCACCCCTCCACTTT
CDR3 length: 14; V gene: TRBV6-4; J gene: TRBJ1-2; clone size: -; D gene: -; CDR3 protein: CASSDSGSTGRYTF; CDR3 DNA: TGTGCCAGCAGTGACTCGGGGTCAACTGGGCGCTACACCTTC
CDR3 length: 14; V gene: TRBV20-1; J gene: TRBJ2-2; clone size: many; D gene: -; CDR3 protein: CSARGLGGTGELFF; CDR3 DNA: TGCAGTGCTAGAGGACTTGGGGGAACCGGGGAGCTGTTTTTT
CDR3 length: 15; V gene: TRBV19; J gene: TRBJ2-7; clone size: many; D gene: -; CDR3 protein: CASSINSVSSYEQYF; CDR3 DNA: TGTGCCAGTAGTATCAACAGTGTTAGCTCCTACGAGCAGTACTTC
CDR3 length: 13; V gene: TRBV7-2; J gene: TRBJ1-3; clone size: many; D gene: -; CDR3 protein: CASSLAGSDTIYF; CDR3 DNA: TGTGCCAGCAGCTTAGCAGGGTCCGACACCATATATTTT
CDR3 length: 14; V gene: TRBV2; J gene: TRBJ1-1; clone size: -; D gene: -; CDR3 protein: CASSLSDSYTEAFF; CDR3 DNA: TGTGCCAGCAGTTTATCGGACAGCTACACTGAAGCTTTCTTT
CDR3 length: 15; V gene: TRBV7-3; J gene: TRBJ1-6; clone size: -; D gene: TRBD1; CDR3 protein: CASSPTGGPGSPLHF; CDR3 DNA: TGTGCCAGCAGCCCCACAGGGGGGCCCGGGTCACCCCTCCACTTT
CDR3 length: 14; V gene: TRBV7-9; J gene: TRBJ1-1; clone size: -; D gene: -; CDR3 protein: CASSATPLNTEAFF; CDR3 DNA: TGCGCCAGCAGCGCAACACCGTTGAACACTGAAGCTTTCTTT
CDR3 length: 13; V gene: TRBV7-9; J gene: TRBJ1-3; clone size: many; D gene: -; CDR3 protein: CASSRTERNTIYF; CDR3 DNA: TGTGCCAGCAGCCGGACAGAACGAAACACCATATATTTT
CDR3 length: 13; V gene: TRBV20-1; J gene: TRBJ2-2; clone size: -; D gene: TRBD1; CDR3 protein: CSAWDRGTGELFF; CDR3 DNA: TGCAGTGCTTGGGACAGGGGAACCGGGGAGCTGTTTTTT
CDR3 length: 14; V gene: TRBV7-3; J gene: TRBJ2-2; clone size: -; D gene: -; CDR3 protein: CASSPFGNTGELFF; CDR3 DNA: TGTGCCAGCAGCCCCTTTGGGAACACCGGGGAGCTGTTTTTT
CDR3 length: 12; V gene: TRBV12-3/TRBV12-4; J gene: TRBJ1-4; clone size: many; D gene: -; CDR3 protein: CASTLGGEKLFF; CDR3 DNA: TGTGCCAGCACCCTCGGCGGGGAAAAACTGTTTTTT
CDR3 length: 12; V gene: TRBV20-1; J gene: TRBJ2-5; clone size: -; D gene: -; CDR3 protein: CSASGDGETQYF; CDR3 DNA: TGCAGTGCTAGCGGGGACGGGGAGACCCAGTACTTC
CDR3 length: 14; V gene: TRBV7-6; J gene: TRBJ1-1; clone size: -; D gene: -; CDR3 protein: CASSLAGVPTEAFF; CDR3 DNA: TGTGCCAGCAGCTTAGCCGGAGTACCCACTGAAGCTTTCTTT
CDR3 length: 15; V gene: TRBV5-1; J gene: TRBJ1-4; clone size: few; D gene: TRBD1; CDR3 protein: CASRGQGTSNEKLFF; CDR3 DNA: TGCGCCAGCAGGGGACAGGGAACTTCTAATGAAAAACTGTTTTTT
CDR3 length: 13; V gene: TRBV4-1; J gene: TRBJ1-1; clone size: few; D gene: -; CDR3 protein: CASSQDTILEAFF; CDR3 DNA: TGCGCCAGCAGCCAAGACACCATACTTGAAGCTTTCTTT
CDR3 length: 17; V gene: TRBV12-3/TRBV12-4; J gene: TRBJ2-5; clone size: few; D gene: -; CDR3 protein: CASSSNRLGRSDETQYF; CDR3 DNA: TGTGCCAGCAGCTCCAACCGACTGGGCCGGTCGGACGAGACCCAGTACTTC
CDR3 length: 15; V gene: TRBV12-3/TRBV12-4; J gene: TRBJ1-5; clone size: -; D gene: -; CDR3 protein: CASSFSATEILPQHF; CDR3 DNA: TGTGCCAGCAGTTTCTCTGCTACAGAAATTTTGCCCCAGCATTTT
CDR3 length: 15; V gene: TRBV7-8; J gene: TRBJ2-2; clone size: -; D gene: -; CDR3 protein: CASSTRGANTGELFF; CDR3 DNA: TGTGCCAGCAGCACCCGAGGGGCGAACACCGGGGAGCTGTTTTTT
CDR3 length: 15; V gene: TRBV9; J gene: TRBJ1-6; clone size: many; D gene: TRBD1; CDR3 protein: CASTRGTGLDSPLHF; CDR3 DNA: TGTGCCAGCACCCGAGGGACAGGGTTAGATTCACCCCTCCACTTT
CDR3 length: 14; V gene: TRBV6-6; J gene: TRBJ2-5; clone size: -; D gene: -; CDR3 protein: CASSYQEFVETQYF; CDR3 DNA: TGTGCCAGCAGTTATCAGGAGTTTGTGGAGACCCAGTACTTC
CDR3 length: 13; V gene: TRBV7-2; J gene: TRBJ2-5; clone size: -; D gene: TRBD1; CDR3 protein: CASSYSRSGQGCF; CDR3 DNA: TGTGCCAGCAGTTACTCGAGATCCGGACAGGGTTGCTTC
CDR3 length: 17; V gene: TRBV7-2; J gene: TRBJ2-2; clone size: few; D gene: TRBD2; CDR3 protein: CASSMGLVSPNTGELFF; CDR3 DNA: TGTGCCAGCAGCATGGGACTAGTTTCCCCCAACACCGGGGAGCTGTTTTTT
CDR3 length: 16; V gene: TRBV14; J gene: TRBJ2-5; clone size: -; D gene: -; CDR3 protein: CASSLDRDRGRETQYF; CDR3 DNA: TGTGCCAGCAGCCTAGACCGGGACCGGGGACGGGAGACCCAGTACTTC
CDR3 length: 15; V gene: TRBV19; J gene: TRBJ1-5; clone size: few; D gene: -; CDR3 protein: CASSIFANSNQPQHF; CDR3 DNA: TGTGCCAGTAGTATCTTCGCAAATAGCAATCAGCCCCAGCATTTT
CDR3 length: 15; V gene: TRBV13; J gene: TRBJ2-5; clone size: few; D gene: TRBD2; CDR3 protein: CASSSVEAGQETQYF; CDR3 DNA: TGTGCCAGCAGCTCTGTAGAAGCGGGGCAAGAGACCCAGTACTTC
CDR3 length: 13; V gene: TRBV2; J gene: TRBJ2-5; clone size: few; D gene: -; CDR3 protein: CASVTSIRETQYF; CDR3 DNA: TGTGCCAGCGTAACTAGTATCAGAGAGACCCAGTACTTC
CDR3 length: 14; V gene: TRBV10-3; J gene: TRBJ1-1; clone size: many; D gene: TRBD1; CDR3 protein: CAISPGQGEVGAFF; CDR3 DNA: TGTGCCATCAGTCCGGGACAGGGTGAAGTAGGAGCTTTCTTT
CDR3 length: 15; V gene: TRBV9; J gene: TRBJ2-5; clone size: many; D gene: TRBD2; CDR3 protein: CASSSSGGARETQYF; CDR3 DNA: TGTGCCAGCAGCAGTAGCGGGGGGGCCAGAGAGACCCAGTACTTC
CDR3 length: 14; V gene: TRBV7-9; J gene: TRBJ1-5; clone size: many; D gene: -; CDR3 protein: CASSLANSNQPQHF; CDR3 DNA: TGTGCCAGCAGCTTAGCTAATAGCAATCAGCCCCAGCATTTT
CDR3 length: 15; V gene: TRBV29-1; J gene: TRBJ1-5; clone size: -; D gene: TRBD1; CDR3 protein: CSVISGQGIYQPQHF; CDR3 DNA: TGCAGCGTTATATCTGGACAGGGCATATATCAGCCCCAGCATTTT
CDR3 length: 14; V gene: TRBV9; J gene: TRBJ1-1; clone size: -; D gene: -; CDR3 protein: CASSRRGVNTEAFF; CDR3 DNA: TGTGCCAGCAGCCGGAGGGGGGTGAACACTGAAGCTTTCTTT
CDR3 length: 11; V gene: TRBV12-3/TRBV12-4; J gene: TRBJ2-7; clone size: few; D gene: -; CDR3 protein: CASSLSLGKYF; CDR3 DNA: TGTGCCAGCAGTTTAAGTCTGGGAAAGTACTTC
CDR3 length: 16; V gene: TRBV7-9; J gene: TRBJ1-2; clone size: -; D gene: TRBD1; CDR3 protein: CASSSITGAGNYGYTF; CDR3 DNA: TGTGCCAGCAGCTCGATAACAGGGGCCGGAAACTATGGCTACACCTTC
CDR3 length: 15; V gene: TRBV29-1; J gene: TRBJ2-2; clone size: few; D gene: -; CDR3 protein: CSVGADTANTGELFF; CDR3 DNA: TGCAGCGTTGGCGCAGATACCGCGAACACCGGGGAGCTGTTTTTT
CDR3 length: 14; V gene: TRBV24-1; J gene: TRBJ1-2; clone size: -; D gene: TRBD1; CDR3 protein: CATSDPGGDYGYTF; CDR3 DNA: TGTGCCACCAGTGACCCAGGGGGGGATTATGGCTACACCTTC
CDR3 length: 12; V gene: TRBV6-1; J gene: TRBJ1-1; clone size: once; D gene: -; CDR3 protein: CASTEGRTEAFF; CDR3 DNA: TGTGCCAGCACCGAGGGTCGAACTGAAGCTTTCTTT
CDR3 length: 15; V gene: TRBV20-1; J gene: TRBJ1-5; clone size: -; D gene: -; CDR3 protein: CSAPGGGIGNQPQHF; CDR3 DNA: TGCAGTGCCCCCGGAGGGGGGATAGGCAATCAGCCCCAGCATTTT
CDR3 length: 14; V gene: TRBV7-8; J gene: TRBJ1-5; clone size: -; D gene: -; CDR3 protein: CASSLVGINQPQHF; CDR3 DNA: TGTGCCAGCAGCTTAGTCGGGATCAATCAGCCCCAGCATTTT
CDR3 length: 14; V gene: TRBV5-1; J gene: TRBJ1-1; clone size: once; D gene: -; CDR3 protein: CASSLTGENTETFF; CDR3 DNA: TGCGCCAGCAGCTTGACAGGAGAGAACACTGAAACTTTCTTT
CDR3 length: 13; V gene: TRBV7-2; J gene: TRBJ1-6; clone size: many; D gene: -; CDR3 protein: CASSSGGDSPLHF; CDR3 DNA: TGTGCCAGCAGCTCCGGGGGGGACTCACCCCTCCACTTT
CDR3 length: 14; V gene: TRBV19; J gene: TRBJ2-7; clone size: -; D gene: TRBD2; CDR3 protein: CASSPSGISYEQYF; CDR3 DNA: TGTGCCAGTAGTCCGAGCGGGATATCCTACGAGCAGTACTTC
CDR3 length: 10; V gene: TRBV2; J gene: TRBJ2-7; clone size: many; D gene: -; CDR3 protein: CASGNYEQYF; CDR3 DNA: TGTGCCAGCGGGAATTACGAGCAGTACTTC
CDR3 length: 14; V gene: TRBV6-5; J gene: TRBJ2-5; clone size: -; D gene: -; CDR3 protein: CASSYSNSLETQYF; CDR3 DNA: TGTGCCAGCAGTTACTCGAACAGTTTGGAGACCCAGTACTTC
CDR3 length: 13; V gene: TRBV5-5; J gene: TRBJ2-7; clone size: few; D gene: -; CDR3 protein: CASSFRVGYEQYF; CDR3 DNA: TGTGCCAGCAGCTTCAGGGTTGGCTACGAGCAGTACTTC
CDR3 length: 18; V gene: TRBV9; J gene: TRBJ2-5; clone size: few; D gene: TRBD2; CDR3 protein: CASSVAGTGTSGEETQYF; CDR3 DNA: TGTGCCAGCAGCGTAGCTGGGACCGGGACTAGCGGGGAAGAGACCCAGTACTTC
CDR3 length: 16; V gene: TRBV20-1; J gene: TRBJ1-4; clone size: few; D gene: TRBD1; CDR3 protein: CSARGTGGETNEKLFF; CDR3 DNA: TGCAGTGCTAGGGGGACAGGGGGCGAAACTAATGAAAAACTGTTTTTT
CDR3 length: 15; V gene: TRBV2; J gene: TRBJ2-5; clone size: many; D gene: TRBD2; CDR3 protein: CASSVGGGPGETQYF; CDR3 DNA: TGTGCCAGCAGTGTGGGGGGAGGGCCAGGAGAGACCCAGTACTTC
CDR3 length: 12; V gene: TRBV25-1; J gene: TRBJ1-2; clone size: -; D gene: -; CDR3 protein: CASYLGPYGYTF; CDR3 DNA: TGTGCCAGCTATTTAGGGCCTTATGGCTACACCTTC
CDR3 length: 12; V gene: TRBV9; J gene: TRBJ1-2; clone size: -; D gene: -; CDR3 protein: CASRQDREGYTF; CDR3 DNA: TGTGCCAGCAGGCAAGACCGGGAGGGCTACACCTTC
CDR3 length: 13; V gene: TRBV10-3; J gene: TRBJ2-5; clone size: many; D gene: -; CDR3 protein: CAISEMLAETQYF; CDR3 DNA: TGTGCCATCAGTGAGATGTTAGCCGAGACCCAGTACTTC
CDR3 length: 15; V gene: TRBV7-9; J gene: TRBJ1-5; clone size: -; D gene: TRBD1; CDR3 protein: CASSSRTGTHQPQHF; CDR3 DNA: TGTGCCAGCAGCTCCAGGACAGGGACCCATCAGCCCCAGCATTTT